The 15 T cell receptor beta chains below were found in one sample sequenced in a study of cytomegalovirus exposure and HLA in healthy donors. Assay used: immunoSEQ multiplex PCR; TCRdb lists only in-frame clones, some missing. The sample carries 350,000 or so clones, roughly 85% recorded once. Sequenced: PBMCs. These receptors were collected from a woman between 18 and 29 years old in good health and CMV-seronegative.

V gene TRBV28 combines with J gene TRBJ1-2; 9 bases are a match to TRBD1. Germline lookup yields CDR1 MDHEN and CDR2 SYDVKM. The length of the CDR3 is 16 residues. The ends lost 5 bases at V and 4 bases at J; junction bases unmatched: 11. The CDR3 DNA reads TGTGCCAGCAGTGGACAGGGGACCGAGGGTGGCTATGGCTACACCTTC. Translation gives CASSGQGTEGGYGYTF.

The chain combines TRBV11-3 with TRBJ2-7; 7 bases fit TRBD2. V shed 3 bases and J 9 bases; nucleotides not matched to a gene: 5. This CDR3 comprises 12 residues. Germline CDR1 SGHNT, CDR2 YENEEA. CDR3 region: CASSLAGAAQYF. Here the CDR3 DNA reads TGTGCCAGCAGCTTGGCGGGAGCTGCGCAGTACTTC.

The V and J genes are TRBV19 and TRBJ1-5; 9 positions match TRBD1. The V gene end was trimmed by 4 bases and the J gene end by 6 bases; junction bases not matched to a gene: 10. CDR1 and CDR2 from the germline V gene are LNHDA and SQIVND (reference sequence). The CDR3 loop spans 16 amino acids. CDR3 sequence: CASSTRTGVLTQPQHF. For the CDR3, the DNA is TGTGCCAGTAGTACTCGGACAGGGGTGCTAACTCAGCCCCAGCATTTT.

In this sample, this clone turned up a few times. The chain recombines TRBV7-8 with TRBJ1-2; the match to TRBD1 covers 8 bases. The CDR3 has 15 residues. V shed 1 base and J 2 bases; nucleotides not matched to a gene: 3. CDR1 SGHVS and CDR2 FQNEAQ come from the germline V gene. The CDR3 sequence is CASSLGDRGNYGYTF. For the CDR3, the DNA is TGTGCCAGCAGCTTAGGCGACAGGGGAAACTATGGCTACACCTTC.

The chain recombines TRBV2 with TRBJ2-7, with a possible D match to TRBD1 (7 bases). The CDR3 has 16 amino acids. Germline CDR1 SNHLY, CDR2 FYNNEI. The ends were cut back, 7 bases at V and 3 bases at J, with 22 bases in the middle. CDR3 sequence (DNA): TGTGCCAGCAATACGAGAGAGGAGGGGGCCTTCTACGAGCAGTACTTC. Protein product: CASNTREEGAFYEQYF.

DNA of the CDR3: TGTGCCAGCAGCCCCCCGGGACTCGAAAACATTCAGTACTTC. Protein: CASSPPGLENIQYF. The chain recombines TRBV5-6 with TRBJ2-4; D is perhaps TRBD2 (6 bases). The germline gives CDR1 SGHDT, CDR2 YYEEEE. The CDR3 runs 14 residues. The V end lost 4 bases, the J end lost 5 bases, and 13 bases lay between the germline ends.

The rearrangement uses TRBV18 and TRBJ2-7; tentative D call: TRBD1 (6 bases). CDR1 is KGHSH and CDR2 is LQKENI in the germline V gene. CDR3 length: 14 residues. Trimming took off 5 bases at V and 0 bases at J, with 11 bases between the two ends. The CDR3 sequence: CASSSYRDSYEQYF. CDR3 DNA sequence: TGTGCCAGCTCATCTTACAGGGACTCCTACGAGCAGTACTTC. Complete variable domain (other parts from reference TRBV18 and TRBJ2-7): NAGVMQNPRHLVRRRGQEARLRCSPMKGHSHVYWYRQLPEEGLKFMVYLQKENIIDESGMPKERFSAEFPKEGPSILRIQQVVRGDSAAYFCASSSYRDSYEQYFGPGTRLTVT.

The V call is TRBV7-9, the J call TRBJ2-2; 9 bases match TRBD1. The CDR3 runs 16 residues. V shed 4 bases, J shed 6 bases, and the junction held 9 bases outside the gene matches. From germline, CDR1 is SEHNR and CDR2 FQNEAQ (reference sequence). In DNA form, the CDR3 reads TGTGCCAGCAGCTCCCGGGACAGGGCCGCATCCGGGGAGCTGTTTTTT. This translates into CASSSRDRAASGELFF.

V is TRBV11-1 and J is TRBJ2-5; D unclear. Germline V gene lookup returns CDR1 SGHAT and CDR2 FQDESV (reference sequence). The CDR3 has 13 amino acids. Deletions cut 3 bases from V and 3 bases from J, with 8 bases between. The CDR3 coding sequence is TGTGCCAGCAGCTTCTCAGATAAAGAGACCCAGTACTTC. Its translation is CASSFSDKETQYF.

The chain carries TRBV7-6 and TRBJ2-1, with D tentatively TRBD2 (5 bases). Germline assignment: CDR1 SGHVS and CDR2 FNYEAQ. V was shortened by 0 bases and J by 8 bases, with 14 bases between the two germline ends. The CDR3 extends over 15 amino acids. This chain's CDR3 is CASSLASGVSYEQFF. In nucleotides, the CDR3 is TGTGCCAGCAGCTTAGCGTCCGGGGTGTCGTATGAGCAGTTCTTC.

The V call is TRBV5-6, the J call TRBJ1-4; 7 positions match TRBD1. Germline V gene lookup returns CDR1 SGHDT and CDR2 YYEEEE. The ends lost 4 bases at V and 8 bases at J; junction bases unmatched: 8. The CDR3 length is 14 residues. The CDR3 DNA is TGTGCCAGCAGCCTGACAGGGACCTTAGAAAAACTGTTTTTT. As protein: CASSLTGTLEKLFF.

The CDR3 reads CASSLRHPPRELFF. Here the CDR3 DNA reads TGTGCCAGCAGCCTAAGACACCCACCCAGGGAGCTGTTTTTT. The V and J genes are TRBV7-2 and TRBJ2-2, with D hard to call. Germline lookup yields CDR1 SGHTA and CDR2 FQGNSA. V shed 5 bases and J shed 9 bases, with 16 bases lying between them. The length of the CDR3 is 14 residues.

V is TRBV27 and J is TRBJ2-7; 7 bases match TRBD2. The V gene's germline CDR1 is MNHEY and CDR2 SMNVEV (reference sequence). The CDR3 runs to 11 residues. Trimming removed 7 bases from V and 4 bases from J; junction bases left unmatched: 1. DNA for the CDR3: TGTGCCAGCATGGGAGGGTACGAGCAGTACTTC. It yields the protein CASMGGYEQYF.

This chain connects TRBV2 to TRBJ1-3, with 8 nucleotides matching TRBD1. V shed 4 bases, J shed 0 bases, and the junction held 14 bases outside the gene matches. The CDR3 covers 19 residues. CDR1 is SNHLY, CDR2 FYNNEI, per germline. CDR3 nucleotides: TGTGCCAGCAGTGCCAGGACAGGGACCTTTCGGGACTCTGGAAACACCATATATTTT. It is translated as CASSARTGTFRDSGNTIYF.

This sequence joins TRBV27 and TRBJ1-1; 10 bases align to TRBD1. Unmatched junction bases numbered 12, after V lost 4 bases and J lost 4 bases. From germline, CDR1 is MNHEY and CDR2 SMNVEV (reference sequence). The CDR3 is made up of 17 amino acids. The CDR3 coding sequence is TGTGCCAGCAGTTCCCCGGGACAGGGGCGGGTAGTCACTGAAGCTTTCTTT. It encodes CASSSPGQGRVVTEAFF.